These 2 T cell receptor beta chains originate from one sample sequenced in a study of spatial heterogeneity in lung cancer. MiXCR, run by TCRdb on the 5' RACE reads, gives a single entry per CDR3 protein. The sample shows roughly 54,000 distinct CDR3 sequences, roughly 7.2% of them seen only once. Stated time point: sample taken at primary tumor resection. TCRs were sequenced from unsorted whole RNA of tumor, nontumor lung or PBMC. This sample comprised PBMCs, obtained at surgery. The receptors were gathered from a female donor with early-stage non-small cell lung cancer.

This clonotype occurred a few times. DNA for the CDR3: TGTGCCAGCAGCATCCAGGGGAGCAATCAGCCCCAGCATTTT. Amino acid sequence: CASSIQGSNQPQHF. J is TRBJ1-5 and V is TRBV5-4, with D possibly being TRBD1 (6 bases). V was cut by 4 bases and J by 1 base, with 9 bases left in between. CDR1 is SGHNT, CDR2 YYREEE, per germline (reference sequence). The CDR3 loop spans 14 amino acids.

In nucleotides, the CDR3 is TGTGCCATCAGTGAATCTGAGATGGGGAATCAGCCCCAGCATTTT. Amino acid sequence: CAISESEMGNQPQHF. The chain carries TRBV10-3 and TRBJ1-5, with unresolved D. The CDR3 spans 15 residues. Trimming removed 3 bases from V and 4 bases from J, with 13 bases in between. CDR1 ENHRY and CDR2 SYGVKD come from the germline V gene.